This T cell receptor beta chain was profiled in a study of tumor and adjacent non-tumor tissue in lung cancer. Three rounds of nested PCR, following a modified ARM-PCR protocol, produced the TCRbeta library. TCRdb reprocessed the multiplex PCR reads via MiXCR and lists one record per CDR3 protein. The sample lists about 75,000 distinct CDR3 sequences; under 80% were seen once. Germline CDR1 and CDR2: WNHNN and SYGVQD (reference sequence). V lost 5 bases, J lost 7 bases, and 6 bases stayed unmatched. The CDR3 is 15 residues long. No cell sorting was done before RNA was extracted from the tissue. The clonotype originates from a woman in her forties or fifties with non-small cell lung cancer. Sequencing was performed on lung tumor tissue. V usage is TRBV10-1 and J usage is TRBJ2-1, with 12 bases aligning to TRBD2. The CDR3 here is CASSRLAGVGNEQFF. In DNA form, the CDR3 reads TGCGCCAGCAGTAGACTAGCGGGAGTGGGGAATGAGCAGTTCTTC.